This T cell receptor beta chain was identified in a study of CD8+ T cells in alopecia areata. V shed 1 base, J shed 1 base, and the junction held 6 bases outside the gene matches. The germline V gene encodes CDR1 WSHSY and CDR2 SAAADI. This CDR3 region has 16 residues. Reverse transcribed after extraction, RNA yielded cDNA as the sequencing template. This table comes from immunoSEQ multiplex PCR, and its TCRdb copy is limited to in-frame clones, with some not included. The table has around 100,000 clones, 65% to 90% seen once. Regarding treatment: oral pan-JAK inhibitor, 5-10 mg twice daily. The sample here was CD8+ T cells sorted from blood, taken between weeks 30 and 35, from a patient treated with tofacitinib. The chain uses TRBV10-2 and TRBJ2-7, with 8 nucleotides matching TRBD1. The clonotype comes from a human donor with alopecia areata. CDR3 sequence (DNA): TGCGCCAGCAGTGAGTATGCAGGGGGCTTATCCTACGAGCAGTACTTC. This gives the protein CASSEYAGGLSYEQYF.